Presented here are 18 T cell receptor beta chains from one specimen sequenced in a study of CD8+ T cells in alopecia areata. Isolated RNA was reverse transcribed into cDNA used as the sequencing template. Generated by immunoSEQ multiplex PCR, the TCRdb table keeps only in-frame clones and is missing some. The table records some 190,000 clones, about half of them present only once. The sample's treatment: oral pan-JAK inhibitor, 5-10 mg twice daily. The sequenced sample was CD8+ T cells sorted from blood, obtained around week 54, from a patient treated with tofacitinib. These receptors all come from a human donor with alopecia areata.

The chain joins TRBV7-6 to TRBJ1-2, with D maybe TRBD1 (5 bases). This CDR3 has 13 amino acids. The germline gives CDR1 SGHVS, CDR2 FNYEAQ. V lost 11 bases and J lost 7, with 20 bases in between. DNA for the CDR3: TGTGCCCTACGACCGGGGGGATGGAGTGGCTACACCTTC. Amino acid sequence: CALRPGGWSGYTF. Complete variable domain (other parts from reference TRBV7-6 and TRBJ1-2): GAGVSQSPRYKVTKRGQDVALRCDPISGHVSLYWYRQALGQGPEFLTYFNYEAQQDKSGLPNDRFSAERPEGSISTLTIQRTEQRDSAMYRCALRPGGWSGYTFGSGTRLTVV.

This clone showed up just a few times. The chain is built from TRBV9 and TRBJ2-4; maybe TRBD2 (6 bases). CDR1 and CDR2 (germline): SGDLS, YYNGEE. V was pared by 0 bases and J by 1 base, with 14 bases between. The CDR3 is 17 amino acids. CDR3 sequence reads: CASSVDPTEGAKNIQYF. In DNA, the CDR3 is TGTGCCAGCAGCGTAGATCCTACGGAGGGGGCCAAAAACATTCAGTACTTC.

The rearrangement links TRBV18 to TRBJ2-1, with 7 positions matching TRBD2. J gave up 5 bases and V 3 bases, and 4 bases lay outside the gene matches. The germline CDR1 and CDR2 sequences are KGHSH and LQKENI. This CDR3 is 14 amino acids long. CDR3 loop: CASSPRGEDNEQFF. The DNA for the CDR3 is TGTGCCAGCTCACCCCGGGGGGAAGACAATGAGCAGTTCTTC.

The chain recombines TRBV4-1 with TRBJ2-2, with D uncertain. From germline, CDR1 is MGHRA and CDR2 YSYEKL. The V end was cut by 1 base, the J end by 4 bases, with 1 base between. This CDR3 has 12 residues. The CDR3 loop is CASSQVTGELFF. CDR3 bases: TGCGCCAGCAGCCAAGTCACCGGGGAGCTGTTTTTT.

The rearrangement uses TRBV15 and TRBJ2-7; 8 bases are shared with TRBD1. Per germline, CDR1 LNHNV and CDR2 YYDKDF (reference sequence). CDR3 length: 13 residues. The ends lost 5 bases at V and 1 base at J; junction bases unmatched: 1. The CDR3 nucleotides read TGTGCCACCAGCTGGGACAGGTCCTACGAGCAGTACTTC. This sequence encodes CATSWDRSYEQYF.

This clone was recorded a few times. The chain carries TRBV29-1 and TRBJ2-7; a possible D gene is TRBD2 (5 bases). The length of the CDR3 is 12 residues. V was shortened by 6 bases and J by 3 bases, with 12 bases between the two germline ends. Germline CDR1 is SQVTM and CDR2 is ANQGSEA. The CDR3, as DNA: TGCAGCGTGGCCAGCGAGGGCTACGAGCAGTACTTC. Protein: CSVASEGYEQYF.

In its sample, this clone was seen a few times. Written as DNA, the CDR3 is TGTGCCAGCATGGGGCAGGGGAGGGCTGGCTACACCTTC. This gives the protein CASMGQGRAGYTF. The J gene is TRBJ1-2, the V gene TRBV27, with a possible D match to TRBD1 (6 bases). This CDR3 is built from 13 residues. V was clipped by 7 bases and J by 7 bases, with 16 bases between them. Germline lookup yields CDR1 MNHEY and CDR2 SMNVEV (reference sequence).

V and J are TRBV11-2 and TRBJ1-1; 8 bases agree with TRBD1. CDR1 SGHAT and CDR2 FQNNGV come from the germline V gene. This CDR3 is built from 15 residues. The V segment lost 3 bases and the J segment 4 bases; nucleotides outside the gene matches: 7. CDR3 sequence: CASSFLGQGTTEAFF. The CDR3 region has the DNA TGTGCCAGCAGCTTCCTAGGACAGGGAACCACTGAAGCTTTCTTT.

This chain joins TRBV30 and TRBJ1-1; D call uncertain. Between the trimmed V and J ends, which lost 2 bases and 3 bases, there was a span of 10 bases. The V gene's germline CDR1 is GTSNPN and CDR2 SVGIG (reference sequence). This CDR3 is 13 amino acids long. In nucleotides, the CDR3 is TGTGCCTGGAGTTGGGGTGTAGACACTGAAGCTTTCTTT. It yields the protein CAWSWGVDTEAFF.

As for this clone: The sample contains more than one DNA sequence encoding this CDR3. The chain employs TRBV5-6 and TRBJ1-5, with TRBD1 as a possible D gene (5 bases). CDR1 is SGHDT and CDR2 is YYEEEE in the germline V gene. The length of the CDR3 is 13 residues. V lost 0 bases to trimming and J lost 6 bases, with 7 bases between them. Here the CDR3 reads CASSLGGSQPQHF. The CDR3 nucleotides read TGTGCCAGCAGCTTGGGGGGCTCTCAGCCCCAGCATTTT.

This clone was found a few times. The gene calls are TRBV20-1 and TRBJ2-5; D uncertain. The CDR3 runs to 10 residues. CDR1 and CDR2 (germline): DFQATT, SNEGSKA (reference sequence). The ends were cut back, 6 bases at V and 5 bases at J, with 7 bases in the middle. CDR3 amino acids: CSAFVETQYF. CDR3 DNA: TGCAGTGCCTTCGTCGAGACCCAGTACTTC.

The rearrangement links TRBV9 to TRBJ1-5; D unclear. CDR3 length equals 16 residues. Germline CDR1 and CDR2: SGDLS and YYNGEE. V lost 1 base to trimming and J lost 6 bases, with 17 bases between them. The CDR3 bases are TGTGCCAGCAGCGTACCCCTCCCCGGGAAGGGTCAGCCCCAGCATTTT. Translation gives CASSVPLPGKGQPQHF.

The CDR3 DNA sequence: TGTGCCAGCAGCTTAGGACAGGGCTCACCCCTCCACTTT. This sequence encodes CASSLGQGSPLHF. This chain joins TRBV7-9 and TRBJ1-6, with TRBD1 identical over 7 bases. V trimming: 1 base; J trimming: 10 bases; junction bases outside the gene matches: 1. This CDR3 contains 13 residues. Germline V gene sequence: CDR1 SEHNR, CDR2 FQNEAQ (reference sequence).

DNA for the CDR3: TGCAGCGTTGAAGCGGGGGGAGGGACTAATGAAAAACTGTTTTTT. Translated, it gives CSVEAGGGTNEKLFF. The chain couples TRBV29-1 to TRBJ1-4; a weak D match, TRBD1 (5 bases). The CDR3 length is 15 residues. Trimming cost V 1 base and J 2 bases, with 11 bases left between them. CDR1 and CDR2 (germline): SQVTM, ANQGSEA.

This chain connects TRBV27 to TRBJ2-2; D unresolved. Trimming cost V 6 bases and J 4 bases, with 12 bases left between them. In germline, CDR1 is MNHEY, CDR2 SMNVEV (reference sequence). This CDR3 contains 14 residues. The CDR3 DNA follows: TGTGCCAGCAGCCTTTATGAGCCCACCGGGGAGCTGTTTTTT. It translates to CASSLYEPTGELFF.

In this sample, this clone turned up a few times. The chain couples TRBV7-6 to TRBJ2-7; D assignment may be TRBD1 or TRBD2 (5 bases each). CDR3 size: 14 residues. Looked up from germline, CDR1 is SGHVS and CDR2 is FNYEAQ. Trimming left V 4 bases short and J 5 bases short, with 15 bases between. The CDR3 protein is CASSWDGAPNEQYF. The CDR3 DNA is TGTGCCAGCAGCTGGGACGGGGCCCCCAACGAGCAGTACTTC.

Only a few counts were recorded for this clone. The rearrangement uses TRBV29-1 and TRBJ2-3, with unresolved D. CDR1 is SQVTM and CDR2 is ANQGSEA in the germline V gene. The CDR3 is 16 amino acids. CDR3 loop: CSYNSEPPLSTDTQYF. The CDR3 nucleotides are TGCAGTTACAATTCGGAACCCCCCCTTAGCACAGATACGCAGTATTTT.

This rearrangement joins TRBV29-1 to TRBJ2-7, with D unclear. CDR1 and CDR2 (germline): SQVTM, ANQGSEA. This CDR3 spans 13 amino acids. V was clipped by 4 bases and J by 2 bases, with 12 bases between them. DNA of the CDR3: TGCAGCGTTGGTGCCTCGGGTACCTACGAGCAGTACTTC. Amino acids: CSVGASGTYEQYF.